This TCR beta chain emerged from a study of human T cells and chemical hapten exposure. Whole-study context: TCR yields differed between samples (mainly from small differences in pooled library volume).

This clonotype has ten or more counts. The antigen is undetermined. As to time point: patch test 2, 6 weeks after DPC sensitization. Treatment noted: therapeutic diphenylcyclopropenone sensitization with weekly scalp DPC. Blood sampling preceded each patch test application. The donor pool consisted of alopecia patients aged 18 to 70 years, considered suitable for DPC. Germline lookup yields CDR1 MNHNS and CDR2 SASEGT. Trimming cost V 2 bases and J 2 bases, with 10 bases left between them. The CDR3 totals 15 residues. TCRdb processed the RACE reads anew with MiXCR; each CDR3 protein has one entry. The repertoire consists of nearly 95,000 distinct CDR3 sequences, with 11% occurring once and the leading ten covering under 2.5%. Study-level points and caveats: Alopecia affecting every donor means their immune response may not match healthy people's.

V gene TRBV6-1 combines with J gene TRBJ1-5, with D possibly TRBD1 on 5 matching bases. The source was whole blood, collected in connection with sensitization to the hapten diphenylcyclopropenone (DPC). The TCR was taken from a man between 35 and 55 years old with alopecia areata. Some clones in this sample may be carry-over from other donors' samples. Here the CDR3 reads CASSEIRAGNQPQHF. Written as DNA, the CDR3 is TGTGCCAGCAGTGAAATCAGGGCCGGCAATCAGCCCCAGCATTTT.